This note documents a single T cell receptor (beta chain) sequence. The antigen is not known. Germline CDR1 reads SGHTA; CDR2 reads FQGNSA. There are 14 residues in the CDR3. Trimming cost V 5 bases and J 1 base, with 12 bases left between them. The assay was immunoSEQ multiplex PCR, and TCRdb's table has in-frame clones only and misses some. The sample shows 250,000 to 350,000 clones, less than 85% of them seen only once. The data originate from a study of cytotoxic CD8 clonotypes in ibrutinib-treated CLL. For the study at large: Partial responses numbered around 24 and complete responses 2; after a median around 72 months, 14 stayed remitted and roughly twelve progressed. Samples showed on average about 260,000 productive templates and roughly 90,000 productive rearrangements.

Roughly 2 micrograms of genomic DNA from cryopreserved PBMCs went into TCR beta libraries. Whole-study findings and limits: Clonality rose at ibrutinib response, held steady in sustained remission, and fell toward baseline at progression.

The sequence derives from a human donor with chronic lymphocytic leukemia. The input for sequencing was PBMCs, taken at disease progression, from a patient treated with ibrutinib. The chain couples TRBV7-2 to TRBJ2-7; the D is unclear. CDR3 sequence (DNA): TGTGCCAGCAGCCAGAGGTCAGCATCCTACGAGCAGTACTTC. This translates into CASSQRSASYEQYF.